This TCR beta chain derives from a study of long-term antiretroviral therapy in people with HIV. This was the immunoSEQ v3.0 assay at survey level. Clones were sequenced by immunoSEQ multiplex PCR, and TCRdb holds only the in-frame ones, with some missing. Of 9,500 to 11,000 clones in the sample, approximately 85% were seen once. Study results and caveats: Documentation of ART adherence, viral resistance or therapy changes was absent. Subsequent to ART, diversity was augmented yet persisted below that of transplant donor controls.

CDR1 is SGHNT and CDR2 is YENEEA in the germline V gene. V lost 4 bases and J lost 9, with 19 bases in between. This CDR3 has 15 residues. Comment on this clone: Its specificity is not known.

Material: unsorted PBMCs, obtained 1.8 years after starting antiretroviral therapy. The chain couples TRBV11-3 to TRBJ2-1; possible D gene TRBD1, 7 bases. The receptor comes from a man in his forties or fifties with HIV. CDR3 bases: TGTGCCAGCAGCTCCGCCCACAGGGGAGGCGGTGAGCAGTTCTTC. Residues: CASSSAHRGGGEQFF.